The source of this T cell receptor (beta chain) is a study of CD8+ T cells in alopecia areata. Individuals with alopecia areata gave both lesional scalp punch biopsies and peripheral blood for collection. This clone appeared a few times. Its specificity is unknown. CDR3 length: 16 residues. Trimming shortened V by 4 bases and J by 10 bases, and 23 bases separated the two germline ends. Germline V gene sequence: CDR1 ENHRY, CDR2 SYGVKD. The study, taken as a whole, reports: TCR sharing across patients was less clear than in mice, possibly HLA-related. Normal skin's resident alphabeta T cells are also sequenced in scalp samples.

TCR sequencing used cDNA made by reverse transcription of extracted RNA. Profiling relied on immunoSEQ multiplex PCR, and the TCRdb table lists in-frame clones only, not all of them. The table records 100,000 to 130,000 clones, approximately 50% of them present only once. Sequencing was performed on NKG2D-low CD8+ T cells sorted from blood. The chain joins TRBV10-3 to TRBJ2-1, with TRBD2 as a possible D gene (6 bases). The sequence came from a human donor with alopecia areata. The CDR3 sequence: CAISVRGTEQAGEQFF. The DNA for the CDR3 is TGTGCCATCAGTGTCCGGGGGACGGAGCAGGCAGGGGAGCAGTTCTTC.